Below are 5 T cell receptor beta chains sequenced from a single sample in a study of human T cells and chemical hapten exposure. Regarding time point: patch test 1, 2 weeks after DPC sensitization. Treatment defined: therapeutic diphenylcyclopropenone sensitization with weekly scalp DPC. From the RACE reads, TCRdb called clonotypes with MiXCR, one entry per CDR3 protein. The data contain 95,000 to 100,000 distinct CDR3 sequences, around 12% of them singletons. Material: whole blood, obtained in connection with sensitization to the hapten diphenylcyclopropenone (DPC). The receptors derive from a middle-aged woman with alopecia areata. Some clones in this sample may be carry-over from other donors' samples.

The chain joins TRBV20-1 to TRBJ2-2; D might be TRBD2 (5 bases). Trimming left V 3 bases short and J 0 bases short, with 17 bases between. This CDR3 is 17 amino acids long. CDR1 and CDR2 (germline): DFQATT, SNEGSKA (reference sequence). CDR3 nucleotides: TGCAGTGCTAGGGATAGTCGGGCGGGCACGAACACCGGGGAGCTGTTTTTT. Its protein product is CSARDSRAGTNTGELFF.

This chain connects TRBV7-9 to TRBJ2-2; 13 bases agree with TRBD2. The junction had 10 bases not matched to a gene; V was cut back by 2 bases and J by 4 bases. The germline gives CDR1 SEHNR, CDR2 FQNEAQ (reference sequence). The CDR3 consists of 19 residues. CDR3 sequence: CASSLPPGLAGVSTGELFF. DNA of the CDR3: TGTGCCAGCAGCTTACCCCCCGGACTAGCGGGAGTAAGCACCGGGGAGCTGTTTTTT. The complete variable domain, with remaining parts taken from reference TRBV7-9 and TRBJ2-2, reads DTGVSQNPRHKITKRGQNVTFRCDPISEHNRLYWYRQTLGQGPEFLTYFQNEAQLEKSRLLSDRFSAERPKGSFSTLEIQRTEQGDSAMYLCASSLPPGLAGVSTGELFFGEGSRLTVL.

This sequence joins TRBV6-2 or TRBV6-3 and TRBJ2-3; D possibly corresponds to TRBD2 (6 bases). V lost 0 bases to trimming and J lost 6 bases, with 10 bases between them. The germline gives CDR1 MNHEY, CDR2 SVGEGT. CDR3 length: 14 residues. DNA for the CDR3: TGTGCCAGCAGTTACTCGAGTCTAGCGGATACGCAGTATTTT. It encodes CASSYSSLADTQYF.

This clonotype was observed a handful of times. The chain combines TRBV20-1 with TRBJ2-1; D gene unclear. Trimming stripped 2 bases from V and 0 bases from J, with 5 bases between. This CDR3 comprises 13 residues. Germline CDR1 DFQATT, CDR2 SNEGSKA (reference sequence). CDR3 nucleotides: TGCAGTGCTAGAACGGACTCCTACAATGAGCAGTTCTTC. Protein sequence: CSARTDSYNEQFF.

This clonotype was counted ten times or more. V is TRBV7-9 and J is TRBJ2-1; D uncertain. CDR1 and CDR2 (germline): SEHNR, FQNEAQ (reference sequence). The CDR3 runs to 11 residues. V gave up 2 bases and J gave up 8 bases, with 4 bases separating them. CDR3 nucleotide sequence: TGTGCCAGCAGCTTATATGATGAGCAGTTCTTC. It codes for CASSLYDEQFF.